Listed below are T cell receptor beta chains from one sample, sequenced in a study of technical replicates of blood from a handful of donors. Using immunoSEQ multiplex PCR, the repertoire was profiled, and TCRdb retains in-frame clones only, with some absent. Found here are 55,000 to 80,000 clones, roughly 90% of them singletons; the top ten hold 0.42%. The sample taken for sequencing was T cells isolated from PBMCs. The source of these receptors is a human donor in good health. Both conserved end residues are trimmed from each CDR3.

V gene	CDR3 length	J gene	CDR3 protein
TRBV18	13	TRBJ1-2	ASSQQGAHGYGYT
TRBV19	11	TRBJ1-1	ASSIGTGSEAF
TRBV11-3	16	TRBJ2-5	ASSSPLDSGRVGETQY
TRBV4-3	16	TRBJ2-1	ASSQGFQLAGAHNEQF
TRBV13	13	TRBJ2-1	ASRLAGESYNEQF
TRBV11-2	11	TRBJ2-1	ASSFPGVDEQF
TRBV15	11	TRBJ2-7	ATSRAPGGEQY
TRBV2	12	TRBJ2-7	ASHLGVGIDEQY
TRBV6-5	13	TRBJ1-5	ASSRGQGAIQPQH
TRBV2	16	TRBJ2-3	ASSIRRAEPASTDTQY
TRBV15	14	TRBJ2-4	ATSPRTGRSGGIQY
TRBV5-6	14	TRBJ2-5	ASSLTAGGRRETQY
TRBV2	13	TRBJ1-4	ASRRRDRDNEKLF
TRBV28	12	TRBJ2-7	ASSRSGPGSEQY
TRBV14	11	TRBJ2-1	ASSQQGVGEQF
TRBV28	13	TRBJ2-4	ASSSPGGSKNIQY
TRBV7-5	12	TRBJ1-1	VRSLAGPGTEAF
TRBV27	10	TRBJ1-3	ASSPNGNTIY
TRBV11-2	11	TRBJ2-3	ASSLVFADTQY
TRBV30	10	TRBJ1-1	AWRDGHTEAF
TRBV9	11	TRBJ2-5	ASSVAQKETQY
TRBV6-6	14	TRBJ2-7	ATTDDIGTGGYEQY
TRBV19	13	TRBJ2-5	ASSIVGQGGETQY
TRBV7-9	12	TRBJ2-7	ASSPSQGPYEQY
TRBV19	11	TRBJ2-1	ASSIGQGGEQF
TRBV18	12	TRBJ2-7	ASSPTELTYEQY
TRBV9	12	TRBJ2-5	ASSVVSAGETQY
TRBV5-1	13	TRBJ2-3	ASSLAGRGADTQY
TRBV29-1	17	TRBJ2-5	SLRDGLAGVTVSQETQY
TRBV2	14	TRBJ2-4	ASSDGRGRVKNIQY
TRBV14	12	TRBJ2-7	ASSRSIGAGEQY
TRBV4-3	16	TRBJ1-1	ASSHRDFRGREDTEAF
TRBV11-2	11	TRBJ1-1	ASSPPLDTEAF
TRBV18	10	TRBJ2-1	ASSPTNNEQF
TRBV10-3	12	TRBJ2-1	AISWDRDYNEQF
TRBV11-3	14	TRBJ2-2	ASSFGTYEGTGELF
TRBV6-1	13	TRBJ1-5	ASSEFINSNQPQH
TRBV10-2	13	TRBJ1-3	ASSEGQSSGNTIY
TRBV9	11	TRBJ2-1	ASSFGLVNEQF
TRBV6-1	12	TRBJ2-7	ASSDRVISYEQY
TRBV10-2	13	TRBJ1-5	ASRPAGGWGQPQH